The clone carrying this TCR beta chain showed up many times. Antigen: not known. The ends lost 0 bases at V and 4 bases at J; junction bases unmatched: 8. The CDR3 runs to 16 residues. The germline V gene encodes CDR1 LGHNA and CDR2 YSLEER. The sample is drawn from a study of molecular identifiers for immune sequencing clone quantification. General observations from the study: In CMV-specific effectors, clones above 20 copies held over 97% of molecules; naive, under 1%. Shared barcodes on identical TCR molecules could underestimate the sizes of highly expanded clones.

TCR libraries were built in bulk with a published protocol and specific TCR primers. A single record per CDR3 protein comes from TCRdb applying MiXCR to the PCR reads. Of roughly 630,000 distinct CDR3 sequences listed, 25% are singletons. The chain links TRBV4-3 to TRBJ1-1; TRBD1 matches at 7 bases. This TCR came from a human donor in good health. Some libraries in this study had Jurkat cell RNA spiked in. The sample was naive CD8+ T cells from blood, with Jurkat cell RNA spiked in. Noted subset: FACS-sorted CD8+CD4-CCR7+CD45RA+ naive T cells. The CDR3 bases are TGCGCCAGCAGCCAAGATACATGGGCAGGGGGCACTGAAGCTTTCTTT. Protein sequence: CASSQDTWAGGTEAFF.